What follows is one T cell receptor (beta chain) and its context. The germline V gene has CDR1 MDHEN and CDR2 SYDVKM. This CDR3 spans 13 amino acids. The V gene lost 7 bases and the J gene lost 10 bases, with 17 bases spanning the gap. This record comes from a study of blood T cell repertoires in COVID-19. Repertoires were generated with immunoSEQ multiplex PCR, while TCRdb's copy carries only in-frame clones and drops some. Among tens of thousands of clones listed, about 81% were seen once. Sample: peripheral blood. V is TRBV28 and J is TRBJ2-1; the D is unclear. The TCR sequence derives from a human donor in a cohort sampled during active COVID-19. The CDR3 reads CASNPSVGGEQFF. CDR3 coding DNA: TGTGCCAGCAATCCGAGCGTTGGCGGAGAGCAGTTCTTC.